Below are 16 T cell receptor beta chains sequenced from a single sample in a study of cytomegalovirus exposure and HLA in healthy donors. Primers for the PCR totalled 60 Vbeta and 13 Jbeta. Sequencing was performed with immunoSEQ multiplex PCR; in TCRdb, only in-frame clones are kept and a portion is missing. The table includes about 150,000 clones, just under 75% detected once. Sequencing input: PBMCs. The receptors here all came from a woman aged 18 to 35 in good health and CMV-seronegative.

CDR3 DNA sequence: TGTGCCAGCAGCTTAGGAGGGAGGGGAGATACGCAGTATTTT. Its protein product is CASSLGGRGDTQYF. The chain is built from TRBV11-3 and TRBJ2-3; 7 positions match TRBD2. V shed 1 base and J 5 bases; nucleotides not matched to a gene: 3. CDR1 SGHNT and CDR2 YENEEA come from the germline V gene. The CDR3 is made up of 14 amino acids.

This clone was detected a few times. The chain is built from TRBV7-2 and TRBJ2-3; the D is unclear. In germline, CDR1 is SGHTA, CDR2 FQGNSA. V was cut by 6 bases and J by 1 base, with 11 bases left in between. This CDR3 comprises 14 residues. The CDR3 loop is CASRSSSGTDTQYF. CDR3 DNA sequence: TGTGCCAGCAGAAGTAGTTCCGGCACAGATACGCAGTATTTT.

This clone was found a few times. The CDR3, as DNA: TGTGCCAGCAGTCGAGGGGGTTCGGGTGAGCAGTACTTC. It is translated as CASSRGGSGEQYF. The J gene is TRBJ2-7, the V gene TRBV7-2; D is perhaps TRBD1 (6 bases). Germline V gene sequence: CDR1 SGHTA, CDR2 FQGNSA. The germline V and J ends were trimmed by 6 bases and 7 bases, with 16 bases remaining between them. This CDR3 is built from 13 residues.

The chain employs TRBV5-4 and TRBJ2-6; D unclear. The CDR3 consists of 15 residues. CDR1 SGHNT and CDR2 YYREEE come from the germline V gene (reference sequence). V was shortened by 0 bases and J by 7 bases, with 11 bases between the two germline ends. CDR3 protein: CASSLGGTRANVLTF. CDR3 nucleotide sequence: TGTGCCAGCAGCTTGGGAGGCACGCGCGCCAACGTCCTGACTTTC.

This clone has just a few counts. This rearrangement joins TRBV10-3 to TRBJ2-1; 13 positions match TRBD2. The germline V gene has CDR1 ENHRY and CDR2 SYGVKD. The CDR3 totals 17 residues. Unmatched junction bases numbered 7, after V lost 3 bases and J lost 5 bases. DNA of the CDR3: TGTGCCATCAGTGATGAACTAGCGGGAGGGGGTCACAATGAGCAGTTCTTC. Translated, it gives CAISDELAGGGHNEQFF.

This chain uses TRBV7-2 with TRBJ2-1; TRBD2 matches 8 bases. Germline V CDR1 and CDR2: SGHTA, FQGNSA. V trimming: 2 bases; J trimming: 1 base; junction bases outside the gene matches: 1. The CDR3 covers 15 residues. The CDR3 is CASSLTGGSYNEQFF. The CDR3 region has the DNA TGTGCCAGCAGCTTAACGGGAGGGTCCTACAATGAGCAGTTCTTC.

This CDR3 is CASSSGQGSEKLFF. The DNA for the CDR3 is TGTGCCAGCAGTTCCGGACAGGGAAGTGAAAAACTGTTTTTT. The rearrangement uses TRBV28 and TRBJ1-4; 8 positions agree with TRBD1. CDR1 is MDHEN and CDR2 is SYDVKM in the germline V gene. The V gene end was trimmed by 4 bases and the J gene end by 7 bases; junction bases not matched to a gene: 5. CDR3 length equals 14 residues.

V usage is TRBV13 and J usage is TRBJ2-1, with D hard to call. The V and J ends lost 5 bases and 6 bases respectively, with 20 bases between them. The CDR3 is 16 residues long. Per germline, CDR1 PRHDT and CDR2 FYEKMQ (reference sequence). In nucleotides, the CDR3 is TGTGCCAGCAGCGTCCAGAATGGTCGGCGCGGCAATGAGCAGTTCTTC. Residues: CASSVQNGRRGNEQFF.

The sample holds a few counts of this clone. This chain connects TRBV5-1 to TRBJ2-3; D is ambiguous. Trimming pared 0 bases from V and 3 bases from J, leaving 11 bases between. The CDR3 is 15 residues long. Germline V gives CDR1 SGHRS, CDR2 YFSETQ. This chain's CDR3 is CASSLVAGGTDTQYF. In DNA form, the CDR3 reads TGCGCCAGCAGCTTGGTTGCTGGCGGTACAGATACGCAGTATTTT. The full variable domain, with the rest looked up from reference TRBV5-1 and TRBJ2-3, is KAGVTQTPRYLIKTRGQQVTLSCSPISGHRSVSWYQQTPGQGLQFLFEYFSETQRNKGNFPGRFSGRQFSNSRSEMNVSTLELGDSALYLCASSLVAGGTDTQYFGPGTRLTVL.

V gene TRBV5-6 combines with J gene TRBJ1-2; 11 nucleotides line up with TRBD1. J lost 4 bases, V lost 4 bases, and 6 bases had no gene match. Germline-derived CDR1 and CDR2 are SGHDT and YYEEEE. The CDR3 spans 15 residues. CDR3: CASSPKGQGVYGYTF. CDR3 in DNA: TGTGCCAGCAGCCCGAAGGGACAGGGGGTCTATGGCTACACCTTC.

This chain connects TRBV7-2 to TRBJ2-5, with D tentatively TRBD2 (7 bases). V was clipped by 1 base and J by 1 base, with 10 bases between them. This CDR3 comprises 15 residues. Germline CDR1 and CDR2: SGHTA and FQGNSA. CDR3 DNA sequence: TGTGCCAGCAGCTTAGGGGGGGGGCCCCAAGAGACCCAGTACTTC. This gives the protein CASSLGGGPQETQYF.

The V call is TRBV18, the J call TRBJ1-2, with 10 bases matching TRBD1. The CDR3 contains 14 residues. Germline CDR1 KGHSH, CDR2 LQKENI. The ends lost 3 bases at V and 5 bases at J; junction bases unmatched: 3. CDR3 sequence (DNA): TGTGCCAGCTCACCGACAGGGGGCGAATATGGCTACACCTTC. Translating it yields CASSPTGGEYGYTF.

This clone was found once. The rearrangement uses TRBV5-1 and TRBJ2-7, with D unclear. The CDR3 sequence is 15 residues long. V was shortened by 0 bases and J by 0 bases, with 10 bases between the two germline ends. Germline values: CDR1 SGHRS, CDR2 YFSETQ. The CDR3 DNA follows: TGCGCCAGCAGCTTGGCCCCAGATAACTCCTACGAGCAGTACTTC. It specifies CASSLAPDNSYEQYF. The full variable domain, in which reference TRBV5-1 and TRBJ2-7 provide the parts outside the CDR3, is KAGVTQTPRYLIKTRGQQVTLSCSPISGHRSVSWYQQTPGQGLQFLFEYFSETQRNKGNFPGRFSGRQFSNSRSEMNVSTLELGDSALYLCASSLAPDNSYEQYFGPGTRLTVT.

The V gene is TRBV29-1, the J gene TRBJ2-5; TRBD1 aligns across 10 bases. Losses at the gene ends were 2 bases for V and 5 bases for J; bases not matched to a gene: 8. CDR1 and CDR2 (germline): SQVTM, ANQGSEA. The CDR3 runs to 15 residues. This CDR3 reads CSVEKWDRGWETQYF. The CDR3 DNA follows: TGCAGCGTTGAAAAGTGGGACAGGGGTTGGGAGACCCAGTACTTC.

This rearrangement joins TRBV7-2 to TRBJ2-7, with D uncertain. Deletions cut 6 bases from V and 7 bases from J, with 10 bases between. CDR1 is SGHTA and CDR2 is FQGNSA in the germline V gene. CDR3 length equals 11 residues. CDR3 protein: CASSYRHEQYF. CDR3 DNA sequence: TGTGCCAGCAGTTACAGACATGAGCAGTACTTC.

The chain employs TRBV6-5 and TRBJ2-3; D is unresolved. Germline CDR1 is MNHEY and CDR2 is SVGAGI. Trimming left V 0 bases short and J 6 bases short, with 13 bases between. The CDR3 is 15 amino acids. CDR3: CASSYSGPHADTQYF. The CDR3 DNA sequence: TGTGCCAGCAGTTACTCGGGCCCGCACGCGGATACGCAGTATTTT.